This T cell receptor beta chain was sequenced in a study of T-cell reconstitution after alpha-beta-depleted transplantation in children. This clonotype was found a few times. Unique molecular identifiers tagged the TCRbeta library. TCRdb used MiXCR to reprocess the PCR reads, holding one entry per CDR3 protein. Of about 540,000 distinct CDR3 sequences in the sample, about 17% were seen once. This CDR3 region has 15 residues. Germline CDR1 MNHEY, CDR2 SMNVEV (reference sequence). V lost 7 bases, J lost 1 base, and 6 bases stayed unmatched. This receptor was identified in a human donor who donated a stem cell graft to a child with acute lymphoblastic leukemia. Sequenced material: PBMCs from the stem cell graft donor, taken from the stem cell graft. J is TRBJ2-7 and V is TRBV27, with 11 bases aligning to TRBD2. The CDR3 reads CASTLLAGESYEQYF. CDR3 DNA: TGTGCCAGCACCCTACTAGCGGGAGAATCCTACGAGCAGTACTTC.